The source of this TCR beta chain is a study of regulatory T cells in long-lasting Graves disease. Overall study context: New Graves' disease cases had less than 3 months of antithyroid drugs.

The time point: newly diagnosed GD, antithyroid drugs for less than 3 months. Extracted RNA from PBMCs served as the source of the TCR library. Germline values: CDR1 MDHEN, CDR2 SYDVKM. Trimming removed 6 bases at V and 8 bases at J, with 19 bases between. This CDR3 is 15 amino acids long. Arm-PCR of CDR3 regions and iRepertoire HTBI primers were the basis on which TCR beta libraries were built. MiXCR was run by TCRdb on the multiplex PCR reads, yielding one entry per CDR3 protein. The data show hundreds of thousands of distinct CDR3 sequences, approximately 16% seen once. In this sample, this clonotype turned up many times. Its target is unknown. Findings of the study overall: Persistent Graves' patients showed less TCR diversity than newly diagnosed ones.

These data were also reused for a study on T cells in Graves' hyperthyroidism and ophthalmopathy. From that study: Recently diagnosed hyperthyroidism of less than 2 months' duration affected patients aged 18 to 65.

The TCR comes from a man in his forties or fifties with Graves disease. Sequences were derived from peripheral blood mononuclear cells (PBMCs), sampled at new diagnosis, from a patient treated with antithyroid drugs. The V call is TRBV28, the J call TRBJ2-2; D is possibly TRBD1 or TRBD2 (5 bases each). The CDR3 is CASSPGWTRRGELFF. The CDR3 nucleotides are TGTGCCAGCAGCCCTGGTTGGACAAGGAGGGGGGAGCTGTTTTTT. Filled out from reference TRBV28 and TRBJ2-2, the complete variable domain reads DVKVTQSSRYLVKRTGEKVFLECVQDMDHENMFWYRQDPGLGLRLIYFSYDVKMKEKGDIPEGYSVSREKKERFSLILESASTNQTSMYLCASSPGWTRRGELFFGEGSRLTVL.